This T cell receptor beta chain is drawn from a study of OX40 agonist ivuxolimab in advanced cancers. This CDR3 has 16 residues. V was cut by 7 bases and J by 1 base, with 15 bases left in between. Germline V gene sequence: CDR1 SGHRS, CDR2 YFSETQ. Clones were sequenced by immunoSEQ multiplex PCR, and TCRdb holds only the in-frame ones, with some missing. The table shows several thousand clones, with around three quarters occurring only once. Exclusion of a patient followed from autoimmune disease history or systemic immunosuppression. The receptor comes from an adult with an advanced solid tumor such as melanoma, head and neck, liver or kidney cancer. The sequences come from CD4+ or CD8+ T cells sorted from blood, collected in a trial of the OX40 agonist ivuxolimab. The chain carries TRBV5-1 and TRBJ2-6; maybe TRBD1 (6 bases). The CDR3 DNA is TGCGCCAGCCAAGACTGGGACAATTCTGGGGCCAACGTCCTGACTTTC. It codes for CASQDWDNSGANVLTF.